The clone carrying this TCR beta chain has a single count. Its antigen is currently unknown. This sample is part of a study of graft-versus-host responses after intestinal transplantation. Study context: The whole recipient group had anti-thymocyte globulin induction followed by tacrolimus and steroids for two to three years.

TCRdb's table, derived via immunoSEQ multiplex PCR, lists solely in-frame clones and lacks some. The table includes tens of thousands of clones, about 93% detected once. CDR3 length equals 13 residues. The V and J ends lost 10 bases and 2 bases, in that order; junction bases with no gene match: 6. Germline V lookup: CDR1 WSHSY, CDR2 SAAADI. The receptor comes from a human donor who received an intestinal transplant. The rearrangement joins TRBV10-2 to TRBJ1-1; 8 bases fit TRBD1. The sequencing used unstimulated CD8+ T cells sorted from spleen or lymph node cells, collected before intestinal transplant. The CDR3 nucleotides are TGCGCCACTCAGGGGGCGCTTAACACTGAAGCTTTCTTT. As protein: CATQGALNTEAFF.